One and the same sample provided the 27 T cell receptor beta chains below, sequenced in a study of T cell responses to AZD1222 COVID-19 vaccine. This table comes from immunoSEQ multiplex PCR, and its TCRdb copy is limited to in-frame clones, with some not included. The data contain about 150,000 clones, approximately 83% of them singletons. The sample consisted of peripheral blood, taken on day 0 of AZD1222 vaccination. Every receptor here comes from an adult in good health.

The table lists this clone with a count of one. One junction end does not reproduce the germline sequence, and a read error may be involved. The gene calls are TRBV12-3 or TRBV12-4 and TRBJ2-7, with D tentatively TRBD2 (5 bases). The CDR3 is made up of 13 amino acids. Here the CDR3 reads CASSFSRGYGQYF. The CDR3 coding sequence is TGTGCCAGCAGTTTCTCTCGCGGGTACGGGCAGTACTTC.

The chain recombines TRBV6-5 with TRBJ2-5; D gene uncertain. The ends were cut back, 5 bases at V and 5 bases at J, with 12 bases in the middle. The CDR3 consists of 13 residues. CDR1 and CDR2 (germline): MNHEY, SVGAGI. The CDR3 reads CASSRIVGETQYF. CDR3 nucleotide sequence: TGTGCCAGCAGTAGGATCGTAGGGGAGACCCAGTACTTC.

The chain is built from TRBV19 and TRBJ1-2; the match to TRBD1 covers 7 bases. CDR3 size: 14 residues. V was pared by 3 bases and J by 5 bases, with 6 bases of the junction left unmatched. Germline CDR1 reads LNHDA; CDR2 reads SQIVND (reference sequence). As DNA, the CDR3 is TGTGCCAGTAGTATGGGGGACAGAGAATATGGCTACACCTTC. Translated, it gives CASSMGDREYGYTF.

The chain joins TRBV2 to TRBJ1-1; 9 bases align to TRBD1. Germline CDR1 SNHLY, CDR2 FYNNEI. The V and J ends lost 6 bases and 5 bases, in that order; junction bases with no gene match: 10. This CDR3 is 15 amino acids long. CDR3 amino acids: CASSEQGARGTEAFF. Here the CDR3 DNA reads TGTGCCAGCAGCGAACAGGGGGCGCGGGGGACTGAAGCTTTCTTT.

The CDR3 DNA is TGTGCCAGTAGTATCACTGGACACAACCCCTACGAGCAGTACTTC. Translated, it gives CASSITGHNPYEQYF. The J gene is TRBJ2-7, the V gene TRBV19; possibly TRBD1 for D (5 bases). Trimming took off 3 bases at V and 2 bases at J, with 14 bases between the two ends. This CDR3 region has 15 residues. The germline V gene encodes CDR1 LNHDA and CDR2 SQIVND (reference sequence).

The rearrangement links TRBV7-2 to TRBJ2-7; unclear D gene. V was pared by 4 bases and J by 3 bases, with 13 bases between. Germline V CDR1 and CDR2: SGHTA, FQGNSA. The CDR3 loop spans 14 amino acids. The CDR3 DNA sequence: TGTGCCAGCAGCTCGTCTGTCGGCAGCTACGAGCAGTACTTC. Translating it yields CASSSSVGSYEQYF.

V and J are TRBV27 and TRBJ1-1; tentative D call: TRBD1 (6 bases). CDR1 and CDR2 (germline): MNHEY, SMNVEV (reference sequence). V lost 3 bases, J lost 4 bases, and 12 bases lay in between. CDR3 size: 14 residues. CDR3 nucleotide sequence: TGTGCCAGCAGTTTTCTAGGGGGATCCACTGAAGCTTTCTTT. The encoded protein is CASSFLGGSTEAFF.

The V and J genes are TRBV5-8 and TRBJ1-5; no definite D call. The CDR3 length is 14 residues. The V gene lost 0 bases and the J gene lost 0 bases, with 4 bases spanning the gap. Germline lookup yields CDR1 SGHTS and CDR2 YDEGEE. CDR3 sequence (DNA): TGTGCCAGCAGCTTGGTTCGTAGCAATCAGCCCCAGCATTTT. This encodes CASSLVRSNQPQHF.

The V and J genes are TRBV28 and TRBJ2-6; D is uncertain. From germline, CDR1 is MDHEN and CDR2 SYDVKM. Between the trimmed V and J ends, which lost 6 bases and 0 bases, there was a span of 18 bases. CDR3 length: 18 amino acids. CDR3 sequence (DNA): TGTGCCAGCAGCTTCGTGGGGATGGTCCTCTCTGGGGCCAACGTCCTGACTTTC. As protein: CASSFVGMVLSGANVLTF.

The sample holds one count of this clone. The CDR3 protein is CSGTVARGGRTDTQYF. CDR3 in DNA: TGCAGCGGTACCGTAGCTCGGGGGGGACGAACAGATACGCAGTATTTT. This chain uses TRBV29-1 with TRBJ2-3; the match to TRBD2 covers 8 bases. V lost 7 bases to trimming and J lost 3 bases; unmatched junction nucleotides: 15. The CDR3 is 16 residues long. In germline, CDR1 is SQVTM, CDR2 ANQGSEA.

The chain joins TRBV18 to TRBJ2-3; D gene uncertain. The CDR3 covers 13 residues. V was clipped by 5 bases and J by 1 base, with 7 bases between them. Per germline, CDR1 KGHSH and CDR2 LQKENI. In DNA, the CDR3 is TGTGCCAGCTCAGGGCCAGGCACAGATACGCAGTATTTT. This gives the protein CASSGPGTDTQYF. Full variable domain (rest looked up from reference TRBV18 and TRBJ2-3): NAGVMQNPRHLVRRRGQEARLRCSPMKGHSHVYWYRQLPEEGLKFMVYLQKENIIDESGMPKERFSAEFPKEGPSILRIQQVVRGDSAAYFCASSGPGTDTQYFGPGTRLTVL.

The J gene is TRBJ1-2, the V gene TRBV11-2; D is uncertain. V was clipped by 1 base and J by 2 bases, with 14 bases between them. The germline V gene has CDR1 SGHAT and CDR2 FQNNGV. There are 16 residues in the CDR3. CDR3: CASSLGRRLGNYGYTF. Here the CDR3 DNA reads TGTGCCAGCAGCTTAGGTCGCAGGCTGGGAAACTATGGCTACACCTTC.

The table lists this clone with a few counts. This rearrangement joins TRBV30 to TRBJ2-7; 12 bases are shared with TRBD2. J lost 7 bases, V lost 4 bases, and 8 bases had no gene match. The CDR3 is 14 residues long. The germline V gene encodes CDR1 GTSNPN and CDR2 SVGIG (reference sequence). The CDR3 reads CAWTRLAGVGEQYF. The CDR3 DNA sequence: TGTGCCTGGACCCGACTAGCGGGAGTGGGGGAGCAGTACTTC.

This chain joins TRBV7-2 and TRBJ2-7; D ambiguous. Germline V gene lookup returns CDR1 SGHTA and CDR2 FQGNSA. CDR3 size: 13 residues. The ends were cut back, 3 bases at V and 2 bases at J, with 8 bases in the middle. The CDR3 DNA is TGTGCCAGCAGCTTCTCCCAGGCCTACGAGCAGTACTTC. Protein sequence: CASSFSQAYEQYF.

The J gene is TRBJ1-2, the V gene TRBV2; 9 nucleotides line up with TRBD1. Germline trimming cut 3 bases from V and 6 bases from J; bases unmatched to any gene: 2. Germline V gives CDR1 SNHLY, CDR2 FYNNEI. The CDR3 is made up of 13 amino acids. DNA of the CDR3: TGTGCCAGCAGTGAGGGACAGGGCGATGGCTACACCTTC. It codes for CASSEGQGDGYTF.

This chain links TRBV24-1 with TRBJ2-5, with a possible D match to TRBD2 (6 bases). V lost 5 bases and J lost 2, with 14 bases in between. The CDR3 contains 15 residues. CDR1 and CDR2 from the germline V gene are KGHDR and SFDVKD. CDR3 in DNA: TGTGCCACCAGTGCGGACGGGGGAGAACAAGAGACCCAGTACTTC. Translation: CATSADGGEQETQYF.

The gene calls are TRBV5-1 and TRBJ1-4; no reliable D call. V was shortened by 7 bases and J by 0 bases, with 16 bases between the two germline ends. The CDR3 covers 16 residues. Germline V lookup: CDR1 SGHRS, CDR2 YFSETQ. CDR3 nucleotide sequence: TGCGCCAGCTCCCCGCTGGAGGTTGCAACTAATGAAAAACTGTTTTTT. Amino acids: CASSPLEVATNEKLFF.

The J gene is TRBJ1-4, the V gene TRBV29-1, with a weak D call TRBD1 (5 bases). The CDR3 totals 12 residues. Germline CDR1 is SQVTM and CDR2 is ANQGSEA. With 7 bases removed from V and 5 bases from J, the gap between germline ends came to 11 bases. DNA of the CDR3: TGCAGCGGCCAGGGCGGGAATGAAAAACTGTTTTTT. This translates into CSGQGGNEKLFF.

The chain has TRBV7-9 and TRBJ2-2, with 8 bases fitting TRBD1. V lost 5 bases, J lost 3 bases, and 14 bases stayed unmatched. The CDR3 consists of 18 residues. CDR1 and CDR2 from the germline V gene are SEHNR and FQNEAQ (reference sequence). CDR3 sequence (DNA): TGTGCCAGCAGCCAACTACCTCTAGGACAGGGATACACCGGGGAGCTGTTTTTT. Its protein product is CASSQLPLGQGYTGELFF. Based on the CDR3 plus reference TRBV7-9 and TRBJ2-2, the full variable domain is DTGVSQNPRHKITKRGQNVTFRCDPISEHNRLYWYRQTLGQGPEFLTYFQNEAQLEKSRLLSDRFSAERPKGSFSTLEIQRTEQGDSAMYLCASSQLPLGQGYTGELFFGEGSRLTVL.

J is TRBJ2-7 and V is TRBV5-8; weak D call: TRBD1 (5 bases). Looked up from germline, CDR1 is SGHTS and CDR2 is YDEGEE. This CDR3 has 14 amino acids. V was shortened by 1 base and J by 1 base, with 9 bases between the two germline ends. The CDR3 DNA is TGTGCCAGCAGCTTGAGGAGACAGTCCTACGAGCAGTACTTC. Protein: CASSLRRQSYEQYF.

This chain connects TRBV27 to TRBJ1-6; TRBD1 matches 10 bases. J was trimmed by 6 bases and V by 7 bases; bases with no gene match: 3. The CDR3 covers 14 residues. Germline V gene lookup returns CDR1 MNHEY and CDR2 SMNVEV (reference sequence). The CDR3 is CASTGTGANSPLHF. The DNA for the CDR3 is TGTGCCAGCACTGGGACAGGGGCTAATTCACCCCTCCACTTT.

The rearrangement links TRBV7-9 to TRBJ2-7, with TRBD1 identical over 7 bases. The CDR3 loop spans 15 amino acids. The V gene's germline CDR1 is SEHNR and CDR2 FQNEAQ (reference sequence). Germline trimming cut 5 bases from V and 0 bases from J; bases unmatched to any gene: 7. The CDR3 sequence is CASSLRGINSYEQYF. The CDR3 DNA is TGTGCCAGCAGCCTCAGGGGGATCAACTCCTACGAGCAGTACTTC.

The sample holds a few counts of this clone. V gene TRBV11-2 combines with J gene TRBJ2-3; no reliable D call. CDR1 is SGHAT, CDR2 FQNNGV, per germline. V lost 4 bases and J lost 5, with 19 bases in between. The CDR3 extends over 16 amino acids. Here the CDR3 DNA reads TGTGCCAGCAGCTCCCTGACCTCGGTGGATGTAGATACGCAGTATTTT. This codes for CASSSLTSVDVDTQYF.

The CDR3 nucleotides read TGTGCCTGGAGTGGGACACAGGGGAAGCGGCAGTACTTC. Translation gives CAWSGTQGKRQYF. The chain recombines TRBV30 with TRBJ2-7, with 7 bases identical to TRBD1. Per the germline V gene, CDR1 is GTSNPN and CDR2 is SVGIG (reference sequence). With 1 base clipped from V and 9 bases from J, the junction kept 9 bases outside the gene matches. This CDR3 region has 13 residues.

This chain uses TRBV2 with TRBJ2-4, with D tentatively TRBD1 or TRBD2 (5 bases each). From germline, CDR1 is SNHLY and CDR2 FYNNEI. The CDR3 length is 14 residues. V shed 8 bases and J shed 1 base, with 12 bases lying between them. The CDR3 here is CASLSGTAKNIQYF. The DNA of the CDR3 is TGTGCCAGCTTATCCGGGACGGCCAAAAACATTCAGTACTTC. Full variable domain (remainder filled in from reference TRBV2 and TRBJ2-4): EPEVTQTPSHQVTQMGQEVILRCVPISNHLYFYWYRQILGQKVEFLVSFYNNEISEKSEIFDDQFSVERPDGSNFTLKIRSTKLEDSAMYFCASLSGTAKNIQYFGAGTRLSVL.

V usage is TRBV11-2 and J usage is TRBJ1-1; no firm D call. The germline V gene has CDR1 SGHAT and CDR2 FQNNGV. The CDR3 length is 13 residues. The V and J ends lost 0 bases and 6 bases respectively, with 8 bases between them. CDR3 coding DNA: TGTGCCAGCAGCTTAGATGGAGGCTCTGAAGCTTTCTTT. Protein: CASSLDGGSEAFF.

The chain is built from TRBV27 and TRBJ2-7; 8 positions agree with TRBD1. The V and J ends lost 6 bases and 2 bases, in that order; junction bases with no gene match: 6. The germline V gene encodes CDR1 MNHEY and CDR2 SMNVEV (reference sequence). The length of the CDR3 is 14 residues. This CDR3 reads CASRSTDRAYEQYF. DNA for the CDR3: TGTGCCAGCAGATCTACGGACAGGGCCTACGAGCAGTACTTC.